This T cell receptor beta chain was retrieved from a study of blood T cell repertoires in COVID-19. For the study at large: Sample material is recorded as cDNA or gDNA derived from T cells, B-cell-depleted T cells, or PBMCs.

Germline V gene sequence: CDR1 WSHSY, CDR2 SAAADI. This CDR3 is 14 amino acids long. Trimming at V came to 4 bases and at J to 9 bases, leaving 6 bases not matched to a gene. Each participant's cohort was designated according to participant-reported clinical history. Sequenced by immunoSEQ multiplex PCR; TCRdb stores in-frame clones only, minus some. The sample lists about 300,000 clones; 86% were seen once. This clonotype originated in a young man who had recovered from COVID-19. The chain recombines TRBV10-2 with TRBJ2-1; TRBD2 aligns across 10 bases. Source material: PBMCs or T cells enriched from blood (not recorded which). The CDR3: CASSAPSGRTEQFF. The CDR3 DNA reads TGCGCCAGCAGTGCCCCTAGCGGGAGAACTGAGCAGTTCTTC.